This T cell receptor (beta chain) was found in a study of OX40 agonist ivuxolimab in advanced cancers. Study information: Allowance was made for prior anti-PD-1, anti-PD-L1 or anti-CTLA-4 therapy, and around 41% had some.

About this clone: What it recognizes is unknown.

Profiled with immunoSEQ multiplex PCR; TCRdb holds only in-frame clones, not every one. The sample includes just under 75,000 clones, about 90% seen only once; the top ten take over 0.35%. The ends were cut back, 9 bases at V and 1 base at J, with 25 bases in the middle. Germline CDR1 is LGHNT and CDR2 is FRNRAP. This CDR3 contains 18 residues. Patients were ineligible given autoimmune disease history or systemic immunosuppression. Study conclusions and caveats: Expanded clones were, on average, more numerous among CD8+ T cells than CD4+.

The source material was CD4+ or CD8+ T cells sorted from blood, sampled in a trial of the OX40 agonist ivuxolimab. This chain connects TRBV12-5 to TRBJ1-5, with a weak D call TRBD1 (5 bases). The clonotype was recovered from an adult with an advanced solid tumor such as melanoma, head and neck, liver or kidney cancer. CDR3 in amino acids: CARTDFCVGGASNQPQHF. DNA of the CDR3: TGTGCTAGGACCGACTTTTGTGTCGGGGGTGCGAGCAATCAGCCCCAGCATTTT.